Listed below are T cell receptor beta chains from one sample, sequenced in a study of vaccination and CD4 T cells after COVID-19. No antigen is known for these receptors. In TCRdb, the PCR reads were re-called with MiXCR into one record per CDR3 protein. The data show approximately 18,000 distinct CDR3 sequences, around 45% seen once. Sequenced here: CD4+ T cells from blood, cultured in vitro, sampled after SARS-CoV-2 vaccination. The source of these receptors is a human donor who had recovered from COVID-19. Each CDR3 is given with its conserved first and last residue. A D gene is named only where the DNA matches it firmly. Size is stated for part of the rows, as once, few or many counts, or as a class when the clone is expanded.

d_gene	abundance	j_gene	v_gene	CDR3nt	CDR3aa
NA	NA	TRBJ2-1	TRBV9	TGTGCCAGCAGCGTAGTGGACGGGGGAAACAATGAGCAGTTCTTC	CASSVVDGGNNEQFF
TRBD1	NA	TRBJ1-1	TRBV2	TGTGCCGCACAGGGGGTTGGACAGGTCGAAGCTTTCTTT	CAAQGVGQVEAFF
TRBD1	few	TRBJ1-2	TRBV20-1	TGCAGTGCTAGGCCGACAGGGGGTGTTGGCGGCTACACCTTC	CSARPTGGVGGYTF
NA	few	TRBJ1-6	TRBV27	TGTGCCAGCAGTTCGCCCTTCTCAAGCTCCTATAATTCACCCCTCCACTTT	CASSSPFSSSYNSPLHF
NA	NA	TRBJ1-3	TRBV28	TGTGCCAGCAGTTTAGTGGGTACGACTGGAAACACCATATATTTT	CASSLVGTTGNTIYF
TRBD1	NA	TRBJ2-2	TRBV29-1	TGCGGAGTCCGACAGGGGGCGGACACCGGGGAGCTGTTTTTT	CGVRQGADTGELFF
NA	NA	TRBJ1-1	TRBV7-3	TGTGCCAGCAGTTCTCAAGGCCCTGGAACTGAAGCTTTCTTT	CASSSQGPGTEAFF
NA	NA	TRBJ1-5	TRBV4-2	TGTGCCAGCAGCCAAGCGGCGGCCGGTAGTCAGCCCCAGCATTTT	CASSQAAAGSQPQHF
TRBD2	NA	TRBJ2-6	TRBV19	TGTGCCAGTAGGGAAAAAGGACTAGCTATTTCGGGTGGGGCCAACGTCCTGACTTTC	CASREKGLAISGGANVLTF
NA	few	TRBJ1-6	TRBV6-2/TRBV6-3	TGTGCCAGCAGTTCCGGGGGAGATAATTCACCCCTCCACTTT	CASSSGGDNSPLHF
TRBD1	NA	TRBJ2-2	TRBV7-3	TGTGCCAGCAGCCTGGGACAGGAAGGAGCCGGGGAGCTGTTTTTT	CASSLGQEGAGELFF
NA	NA	TRBJ1-5	TRBV30	TGTGCCTGGAGTGTAGGGGTGGATCAGCCCCAGCATTTT	CAWSVGVDQPQHF
NA	NA	TRBJ2-1	TRBV11-2	TGTGCCAGCAGCTTAAACTCCATTAATGAGCAGTTCTTC	CASSLNSINEQFF
TRBD1	NA	TRBJ1-6	TRBV2	TGTGCCAGCAGTGCGGACAGGGGGCTGTATAATTCACCCCTCCACTTT	CASSADRGLYNSPLHF
NA	NA	TRBJ1-1	TRBV11-2	TGTGCCAGCAGCTGGGGGGGGGTGGCTGAAGCTTTCTTT	CASSWGGVAEAFF
TRBD1	NA	TRBJ2-2	TRBV10-1	TGCGCCAGCACCGGAGGGGGGACAGGGAACACCGGGGAGCTGTTTTTT	CASTGGGTGNTGELFF
NA	NA	TRBJ2-7	TRBV7-2	TGTGCCAGCAGCCCGGAGAGGAGCTCCTACGAGCAGTACTTC	CASSPERSSYEQYF
TRBD1	NA	TRBJ2-5	TRBV5-6	TGTGCCAGCAGCTTGAAACAGGGGGCGCCGTCTACAGAGACCCAGTACTTC	CASSLKQGAPSTETQYF
NA	NA	TRBJ1-6	TRBV10-3	TGTGCCATCAGTGAGACTATGTATGTACCCCTCCACTTT	CAISETMYVPLHF
TRBD2	NA	TRBJ2-3	TRBV6-4	TGTGCCAGCAGCAGGGATTGGGGGGGTACGCAGTATTTT	CASSRDWGGTQYF
NA	few	TRBJ2-7	TRBV7-3	TGTGCCAGCAGCTTATCGCAACCAGGCTCCTACGAGCAGTACTTC	CASSLSQPGSYEQYF
TRBD1	NA	TRBJ1-2	TRBV6-1	TGTGCCAGCAGTGCTACAGGGGCAGGTGGCTACACCTTC	CASSATGAGGYTF
NA	few	TRBJ1-5	TRBV2	TGTGCCAGCAGTGGACAGGTCACAATGGGCAATCAGCCCCAGCATTTT	CASSGQVTMGNQPQHF
TRBD1	NA	TRBJ2-7	TRBV20-1	TGCAGTGCTCTCCTCGATCGACAGGGATCGTACGAGCAGTACTTC	CSALLDRQGSYEQYF
NA	NA	TRBJ2-7	TRBV6-1	TGTGCCAGCAGCCCTCCGACAGGCTCCTACGAGCAGTACTTC	CASSPPTGSYEQYF
NA	few	TRBJ1-4	TRBV7-6	TGTGCCAGCAGCGCGATGGAGTCAACTAATGAAAAACTGTTTTTT	CASSAMESTNEKLFF
NA	few	TRBJ2-5	TRBV7-9	TGTGCAACCCAGGAACTTGAGGAGACCCAGTACTTC	CATQELEETQYF
NA	few	TRBJ1-3	TRBV20-1	TGCAGTGCTAGAGATCGGGGAAACACCATATATTTT	CSARDRGNTIYF
TRBD1	once	TRBJ2-2	TRBV7-9	TGTGCCAGCAGCTTAGCGGGACAGGGGGACGGGGAGCTGTTTTTT	CASSLAGQGDGELFF
TRBD1	NA	TRBJ1-2	TRBV27	TGTGCCAGCAGAATTACGGGACAGGGGATTAATGGCTACACCTTC	CASRITGQGINGYTF
NA	NA	TRBJ2-7	TRBV12-3/TRBV12-4	TGTGCCAGCAGTCGCGCCTACGAGCAGTACTTC	CASSRAYEQYF
NA	NA	TRBJ2-3	TRBV7-7	TGTGCCAGCAGCTTAGAGGGGCGGCGAGATACGCAGTATTTT	CASSLEGRRDTQYF
NA	NA	TRBJ2-7	TRBV6-1	TGTGCCAGCAGTGGCGGGACACCTGCGAAGCAGTACTTC	CASSGGTPAKQYF
TRBD1	NA	TRBJ2-7	TRBV7-9	TGTGCCAGCAGCCACCGGGACAGAAACTACGAGCAGTACTTC	CASSHRDRNYEQYF